This passage covers 21 T cell receptor beta chains from one sample sequenced in a study of blood T cell repertoires in COVID-19. Assay: immunoSEQ multiplex PCR; the TCRdb copy retains only in-frame clones and omits some. The profile shows roughly 130,000 clones, 82% of them singletons. Sequencing input: peripheral blood. These receptors were taken from a woman in her 70s with acute or convalescent COVID-19.

This clone has a single count. V is TRBV6-5 and J is TRBJ1-1; the D gene is possibly TRBD1 (5 bases). Germline values: CDR1 MNHEY, CDR2 SVGAGI. Trimming cost V 6 bases and J 7 bases, with 9 bases left between them. The CDR3 length is 11 residues. The CDR3 region has the DNA TGTGCCAGCAGCCTAGACAGTGAAGCTTTCTTT. Its translation is CASSLDSEAFF.

The sample holds one count of this clone. The sample has other DNA sequences that encode this CDR3 too. The chain has TRBV2 and TRBJ2-1, with D unclear. The V and J ends lost 0 bases and 0 bases respectively, with 3 bases between them. The CDR3 spans 14 residues. Germline V gene lookup returns CDR1 SNHLY and CDR2 FYNNEI. The CDR3 spells CASSEASSYNEQFF. The CDR3, as DNA: TGTGCCAGCAGTGAAGCGAGCTCCTACAATGAGCAGTTCTTC.

The rearrangement links TRBV18 to TRBJ2-5; D perhaps matches TRBD2 (6 bases). The germline CDR1 and CDR2 sequences are KGHSH and LQKENI. This CDR3 spans 14 amino acids. V gave up 2 bases and J gave up 5 bases, with 12 bases separating them. CDR3 in amino acids: CASSPETRFETQYF. Here the CDR3 DNA reads TGTGCCAGCTCACCAGAGACTAGGTTCGAGACCCAGTACTTC.

This clone came up a few times. The V gene is TRBV11-2, the J gene TRBJ1-4; 8 bases are shared with TRBD1. With V trimmed by 4 bases and J by 7 bases, 8 bases remained unmatched. The V gene's germline CDR1 is SGHAT and CDR2 FQNNGV. CDR3 size: 15 residues. The CDR3 reads CASSSLRGRREKLFF. In DNA form, the CDR3 reads TGTGCCAGCAGCTCCCTCAGGGGGCGACGTGAAAAACTGTTTTTT.

The sample holds a few counts of this clone. The rearrangement links TRBV7-2 to TRBJ2-3, with TRBD2 matching over 8 bases. CDR1 and CDR2 (germline): SGHTA, FQGNSA. J lost 4 bases, V lost 5 bases, and 8 bases had no gene match. The CDR3 runs 15 residues. The CDR3 sequence: CASSAPTSGADTQYF. CDR3 DNA sequence: TGTGCCAGCAGCGCCCCCACTAGCGGCGCAGATACGCAGTATTTT.

The chain has TRBV4-1 and TRBJ2-5; 8 bases are a match to TRBD1. This CDR3 has 15 amino acids. Trimming took 2 bases from V and 3 from J; bases not matched to a gene: 5. The germline gives CDR1 MGHRA, CDR2 YSYEKL. DNA of the CDR3: TGCGCCAGCAGCCAACCGACAGGGGCAAAAGAGACCCAGTACTTC. Translating it yields CASSQPTGAKETQYF.

The CDR3 DNA follows: TGCAGTGCTAGAGATGGGCGTGGCTACACCTTC. Residues: CSARDGRGYTF. The rearrangement links TRBV20-1 to TRBJ1-2, with D hard to call. Germline V lookup: CDR1 DFQATT, CDR2 SNEGSKA (reference sequence). Trimming took off 0 bases at V and 7 bases at J, with 6 bases between the two ends. CDR3 length: 11 amino acids.

The rearrangement links TRBV11-2 to TRBJ2-2, with 10 bases fitting TRBD2. Germline assignment: CDR1 SGHAT and CDR2 FQNNGV. The V gene end was trimmed by 3 bases and the J gene end by 0 bases; junction bases not matched to a gene: 4. This CDR3 has 17 residues. CDR3 DNA: TGTGCCAGCAGCTTCCCAAGCGGGGGGGCGAACACCGGGGAGCTGTTTTTT. Its translation: CASSFPSGGANTGELFF.

This clone was observed a handful of times. The rearrangement uses TRBV19 and TRBJ1-5; D remains unclear. Germline V gene lookup returns CDR1 LNHDA and CDR2 SQIVND (reference sequence). The CDR3 has 16 residues. The V gene lost 3 bases and the J gene lost 7 bases, with 19 bases spanning the gap. Here the CDR3 DNA reads TGTGCCAGTAGTATTTATAGCACTCGACCTTTGCAGCCCCAGCATTTT. Translation gives CASSIYSTRPLQPQHF.

The chain couples TRBV9 to TRBJ2-5; TRBD2 matches at 11 bases. After removal of 0 bases from V and 4 bases from J, the junction contained 2 bases not matched to a gene. The CDR3 contains 15 residues. CDR1 and CDR2 (germline): SGDLS, YYNGEE. The CDR3 loop is CASSVGGTSGETQYF. The DNA of the CDR3 is TGTGCCAGCAGCGTAGGGGGGACTAGCGGAGAGACCCAGTACTTC.

This clone showed up just once. The same CDR3 is also encoded by other DNA sequences in this sample. V gene TRBV7-9 combines with J gene TRBJ2-5; 7 nucleotides line up with TRBD1. Germline CDR1 and CDR2: SEHNR and FQNEAQ (reference sequence). The ends lost 4 bases at V and 5 bases at J; junction bases unmatched: 7. The CDR3 sequence is 14 residues long. As DNA, the CDR3 is TGTGCCAGCAGCTCAACAGGGGTGGGGGAGACCCAGTACTTC. Translating it yields CASSSTGVGETQYF.

This chain joins TRBV12-3 or TRBV12-4 and TRBJ1-1; the match to TRBD1 covers 7 bases. The CDR3 extends over 13 amino acids. Losses at the gene ends were 3 bases for V and 4 bases for J; bases not matched to a gene: 2. CDR3 nucleotide sequence: TGTGCCAGCAGTTTTGCAGGGGGCACTGAAGCTTTCTTT. Translated, it gives CASSFAGGTEAFF.

The chain combines TRBV5-1 with TRBJ1-1, with 7 bases aligning to TRBD1. Looked up from germline, CDR1 is SGHRS and CDR2 is YFSETQ. This CDR3 is 15 amino acids long. The V segment lost 4 bases and the J segment 2 bases; nucleotides outside the gene matches: 8. The CDR3 here is CASSIGTAGNTEAFF. The DNA of the CDR3 is TGCGCCAGCAGCATCGGGACAGCGGGTAACACTGAAGCTTTCTTT.

The chain recombines TRBV2 with TRBJ1-4; possibly TRBD1 for D (5 bases). The V end lost 10 bases, the J end lost 6 bases, and 12 bases lay between the germline ends. In germline, CDR1 is SNHLY, CDR2 FYNNEI. The CDR3 has 12 amino acids. The CDR3 sequence is CATRTRHEKLFF. CDR3 DNA sequence: TGTGCCACGCGGACACGCCATGAAAAACTGTTTTTT.

In its sample, this clone was seen once. This chain links TRBV5-1 with TRBJ2-3, with a tentative D call TRBD2 (5 bases). Trimming left V 5 bases short and J 5 bases short, with 15 bases between. Germline-derived CDR1 and CDR2 are SGHRS and YFSETQ. The CDR3 extends over 14 amino acids. The CDR3 spells CASSLATVGDTQYF. CDR3 coding DNA: TGCGCCAGCAGTCTAGCAACGGTTGGAGATACGCAGTATTTT.

The rearrangement joins TRBV4-1 to TRBJ2-7, with 8 bases fitting TRBD2. CDR1 and CDR2 from the germline V gene are MGHRA and YSYEKL. The length of the CDR3 is 14 residues. The junction had 3 bases not matched to a gene; V was cut back by 4 bases and J by 1 base. CDR3 sequence reads: CASSLTSGSYEQYF. The CDR3 region has the DNA TGCGCCAGCAGCCTTACTAGCGGATCCTACGAGCAGTACTTC.

A few counts support this clone. J is TRBJ2-7 and V is TRBV19; TRBD1 matches 10 bases. The germline V gene encodes CDR1 LNHDA and CDR2 SQIVND (reference sequence). The CDR3 runs to 14 residues. After removal of 5 bases from V and 7 bases from J, the junction contained 8 bases not matched to a gene. The CDR3 loop reads CASSLGQGLGEQYF. In DNA form, the CDR3 reads TGTGCCAGTAGTCTGGGACAGGGGTTGGGAGAGCAGTACTTC.

This clone was counted a few times. The chain carries TRBV30 and TRBJ1-5; D is perhaps TRBD1 (5 bases). CDR3 length: 13 residues. V was clipped by 2 bases and J by 7 bases, with 12 bases between them. CDR1 is GTSNPN, CDR2 SVGIG, per germline (reference sequence). Written as DNA, the CDR3 is TGTGCCTGGAGTACACAGGAATACCAGCCCCAGCATTTT. Translating gives CAWSTQEYQPQHF.

This chain connects TRBV6-5 to TRBJ2-3; a weak D match, TRBD1 (5 bases). The CDR3 loop spans 12 amino acids. Germline CDR1 MNHEY, CDR2 SVGAGI. Trimming removed 8 bases from V and 5 bases from J, with 11 bases in between. CDR3 loop: CASGLGRDTQYF. DNA of the CDR3: TGTGCCAGCGGGTTGGGGCGAGATACGCAGTATTTT.

The gene calls are TRBV7-2 and TRBJ2-1; perhaps TRBD1 as D (6 bases). This CDR3 is built from 13 residues. The V gene's germline CDR1 is SGHTA and CDR2 FQGNSA. Trimming shortened V by 5 bases and J by 9 bases, and 14 bases separated the two germline ends. The CDR3 DNA follows: TGTGCCAGCAGCCCCCCGGCAGGGGTTGAGCAGTTCTTC. Protein: CASSPPAGVEQFF.

The gene calls are TRBV30 and TRBJ2-3; TRBD1 agrees at 7 bases. V lost 2 bases and J lost 0; bases outside the gene matches: 5. The CDR3 has 15 amino acids. CDR1 is GTSNPN and CDR2 is SVGIG in the germline V gene (reference sequence). Here the CDR3 reads CAWSKGARSTDTQYF. The CDR3 DNA is TGTGCCTGGAGTAAGGGGGCCCGGAGCACAGATACGCAGTATTTT.